This T cell receptor beta chain is drawn from a study of cytomegalovirus exposure and HLA in healthy donors. PCR was performed using 60 Vbeta and 13 Jbeta primers. Some clones are missing from TCRdb's copy, which holds only in-frame ones; the method was immunoSEQ multiplex PCR. Its table records around 200,000 clones. In the case of this clone: Antigen specificity is unknown.

The study's findings and limits: There were several of the most significant clusters that appeared linked to common viral pathogens in a later analysis. In vitro testing confirmed a few CMV-associated chains as specific for CMV antigens.

The CDR3 loop spans 14 amino acids. V lost 3 bases and J lost 6; bases outside the gene matches: 5. Germline V gene sequence: CDR1 SGDLS, CDR2 YYNGEE. This receptor was taken from a woman aged 25 to 39 in good health and CMV-seropositive. The rearrangement uses TRBV9 and TRBJ1-4; 7 nucleotides line up with TRBD1. Sequencing input: PBMCs. The CDR3 DNA sequence: TGTGCCAGCAGCGAGGGACAGTATTATGAAAAACTGTTTTTT. This translates into CASSEGQYYEKLFF.